This is a list of T cell receptor beta chains from one sample in a study of T cells expressing NK-cell markers. TCRdb processed the 5' RACE reads again and assigns one entry to each CDR3 protein, with no DNA. The specimen's table records 500,000 or so distinct CDR3 sequences. Sequenced sample: blood T cells: a sorted CD56 or NKG2C T cell subset, CD4+ or CD8+ T cells, or bulk PBMC T cells (not recorded which). The receptors were sampled from a man aged 18 to 35 in good health. The CDR3 runs from the conserved cysteine through the conserved F or W. Fields, in order: J gene, V gene, CDR3 length, CDR3 protein.

TRBJ2-2 | TRBV7-2 | 14 | CASSLRGSTGELFF
TRBJ2-1 | TRBV11-2 | 13 | CASSFGQDNEQFF
TRBJ1-5 | TRBV21-1 | 19 | CASSPPKEQNPRQNQPQHF
TRBJ2-7 | TRBV28 | 14 | CASCLTSGRNEQYF
TRBJ2-3 | TRBV7-6 | 18 | CASSSGLAGSSSTDTQYF
TRBJ2-6 | TRBV20-1 | 16 | CSARPMGSPGANVLTF
TRBJ1-3 | TRBV7-9 | 14 | CASRREGPGNTIYF
TRBJ1-3 | TRBV6-1 | 15 | CASSDLRTTGNTIYF
TRBJ1-1 | TRBV7-9 | 14 | CASSRGSMNTEAFF
TRBJ2-5 | TRBV29-1 | 16 | CSVEDPREGNQETQYF
TRBJ2-1 | TRBV28 | 16 | CASSLWVAGFYNEQFF
TRBJ2-1 | TRBV11-1 | 18 | CASSLAAGLAGGHNEQFF
TRBJ2-5 | TRBV6-1 | 15 | CASREDGLGYKTQYF
TRBJ1-2 | TRBV25-1 | 13 | CASSVTGKSGYTF
TRBJ2-2 | TRBV5-1 | 16 | CASSSSGRTNTGELFF
TRBJ2-7 | TRBV6-6 | 13 | CASSGGRVNEQYF
TRBJ2-4 | TRBV9 | 16 | CASSVGWSGSQNIQYF
TRBJ2-2 | TRBV7-2 | 15 | CASSLIRVNTGELFF
TRBJ2-1 | TRBV7-9 | 16 | CASSPRRTGTPHEQFF
TRBJ1-2 | TRBV4-3 | 13 | CASSQDAEDRNTF
TRBJ1-1 | TRBV15 | 17 | CATSRGGTGGKLVEAFF
TRBJ1-2 | TRBV12-3/TRBV12-4 | 15 | CASSPVDGGVGGYTF
TRBJ2-3 | TRBV11-2 | 14 | CASSPGTSMDTQYF
TRBJ1-4 | TRBV15 | 13 | CATSRDLTEKLFF
TRBJ2-2 | TRBV11-2 | 18 | CASSLSGGMLRATGELFF
TRBJ2-1 | TRBV7-3 | 18 | CASSTRLDPQMEYNEQFF
TRBJ2-6 | TRBV29-1 | 17 | CSVPLGDRSSGANVLTF
TRBJ1-3 | TRBV12-3/TRBV12-4 | 13 | CASRTETGNTIYF
TRBJ2-4 | TRBV12-3/TRBV12-4 | 14 | CASSFGQGGNIQYF
TRBJ2-1 | TRBV18 | 17 | CASSPGLAGVRYNEQFF
TRBJ2-3 | TRBV5-1 | 14 | CATKTSGMADTQYF
TRBJ2-3 | TRBV15 | 16 | CATSREASGSGDTQYF
TRBJ1-4 | TRBV4-2 | 16 | CASSQDWTGWREKLFF
TRBJ2-3 | TRBV6-1 | 15 | CASSQSQGDTDTQYF
TRBJ1-2 | TRBV4-3 | 15 | CASSQGTGGGYGYTF
TRBJ2-3 | TRBV19 | 15 | CATLPSGRLTDTQYF
TRBJ2-2 | TRBV6-1 | 17 | CASKKPMRQGFKGELFF
TRBJ1-2 | TRBV4-1 | 16 | CASSQDLFAGEEGYTF
TRBJ2-6 | TRBV12-3/TRBV12-4 | 15 | CASIHTGTGANVLTF
TRBJ2-1 | TRBV18 | 16 | CASSPPLRTSYNEQFF
TRBJ2-1 | TRBV29-1 | 13 | CSEQQGSYNEQFF
TRBJ1-6 | TRBV12-3/TRBV12-4 | 15 | CASSLSTGLNSPLHF
TRBJ2-7 | TRBV28 | 14 | CASSPRGRGHEQYF
TRBJ2-3 | TRBV5-1 | 13 | CASSRGGMNTQYF
TRBJ2-7 | TRBV27 | 15 | CASSLFRTAGHEQYF
TRBJ2-4 | TRBV20-1 | 13 | CSASSGDGDIQYF
TRBJ2-1 | TRBV20-1 | 15 | CSARKREELYNEQFF
TRBJ1-2 | TRBV20-1 | 16 | CSARDSGRSHRYGYTF
TRBJ2-3 | TRBV7-2 | 16 | CASRNGGRASTDTQYF
TRBJ2-2 | TRBV11-1 | 15 | CASSSGTSDTGELFF